A selection of T cell receptor beta chains follows, all from one sample in a study of control samples from healthy donors and cancer patients. Method: immunoSEQ multiplex PCR; TCRdb's copy keeps in-frame clones and lacks some. The sample shows tens of thousands of clones, 79% of them seen only once. Input material: PBMCs. The receptors stem from a man in his 60s with head and neck cancer. Each CDR3 is given with its conserved first and last residue. The order of the fields is J gene, CDR3 length, V gene, clone size, D gene, CDR3 DNA, CDR3 protein. A D gene is named only where the DNA matches it firmly. A row's size may be missing; if present it is once, few, many or a size class.

>TRBJ1-1|14|TRBV11-2|-|-
TGTGCCAGCAGCTTAAGCAGGGAGAACACTGAAGCTTTCTTT
CASSLSRENTEAFF
>TRBJ2-5|14|TRBV24-1|-|-
TGTGCCACCCCGGTTACGCCGTACCAAGAGACCCAGTACTTC
CATPVTPYQETQYF
>TRBJ1-1|15|TRBV28|once|-
TGTGCCAGCAGTCTTCCGACAGGATCGAACACTGAAGCTTTCTTT
CASSLPTGSNTEAFF
>TRBJ2-5|17|TRBV7-7|-|TRBD2
TGTGCTAGCAGCTTTGGACTAGCGGGAGTGGGAGCAGAGACCCAGTACTTC
CASSFGLAGVGAETQYF
>TRBJ1-1|10|TRBV20-1|-|-
TGCAGTGCTAGGACAGTTGAAGCTTTCTTT
CSARTVEAFF
>TRBJ1-1|15|TRBV5-1|-|TRBD1
TGCGCCAGCAGCAGGGACAGACCCCAGGACACTGAAGCTTTCTTT
CASSRDRPQDTEAFF
>TRBJ2-3|16|TRBV11-2|-|TRBD2
TGTGCCAGCAGCACCGGGGTACTAGCGAGAGCAGATACGCAGTATTTT
CASSTGVLARADTQYF
>TRBJ1-2|16|TRBV6-6|-|TRBD1
TGTGCCAGCAGTTACGATCGACAGGGTAGAAACTATGGCTACACCTTC
CASSYDRQGRNYGYTF
>TRBJ2-4|18|TRBV12-5|-|TRBD2
TGTGCTAGTGGTTTGGTGGGACTAGCGGTGGGAGCCAAAAACATTCAGTACTTC
CASGLVGLAVGAKNIQYF
>TRBJ1-1|15|TRBV5-1|-|-
TGCGCCAGCAGCCCGATGGACAGTGGTAACACTGAAGCTTTCTTT
CASSPMDSGNTEAFF
>TRBJ2-3|15|TRBV2|few|TRBD2
TGTGCCAGTCATGGGGGGGGATACACCACAGATACGCAGTATTTT
CASHGGGYTTDTQYF
>TRBJ1-1|13|TRBV11-3|-|-
TGTGCCAGCAGCTTAACAAGGAACACTGAAGCTTTCTTT
CASSLTRNTEAFF
>TRBJ1-2|15|TRBV6-5|once|-
TGTGCCAGCAGTTACGGGGGGATAGCTAACTATGGCTACACCTTC
CASSYGGIANYGYTF
>TRBJ2-2|15|TRBV5-1|-|TRBD1
TGCGCCAGCAGCACCCGACAGGGGGCTACCGGGGAGCTGTTTTTT
CASSTRQGATGELFF
>TRBJ1-2|13|TRBV9|-|-
TGTGCCAGCAGCGTAGTACAGGGAGGTGGCTACACCTTC
CASSVVQGGGYTF
>TRBJ2-2|15|TRBV5-6|-|-
TGTGCCAGCAGCTTGGCAGGGACGAACACCGGGGAGCTGTTTTTT
CASSLAGTNTGELFF
>TRBJ1-2|12|TRBV28|-|-
TGTGCCAGCAGGGAACCGGGGCTGGGCTACACCTTC
CASREPGLGYTF
>TRBJ2-1|15|TRBV19|-|-
TGTGCCAGTAGTATAGGGACCAGGAGCTACAATGAGCAGTTCTTC
CASSIGTRSYNEQFF
>TRBJ1-4|15|TRBV7-2|-|-
TGTGCCAGCAGCTTAGGAGGGGGTGGTAATGAAAAACTGTTTTTT
CASSLGGGGNEKLFF
>TRBJ2-3|20|TRBV19|-|TRBD2
TGTGCCAGTAGTATCTTCAACGGGGGACTAGCTTTCCAAAGCACAGATACGCAGTATTTT
CASSIFNGGLAFQSTDTQYF
>TRBJ1-1|14|TRBV18|-|-
TGTGCCAGCTCACCACACAGGGAGAACACTGAAGCTTTCTTT
CASSPHRENTEAFF
>TRBJ1-2|18|TRBV3-1/TRBV3-2|once|TRBD1
TGTGCCAGCAGCCAGAGTTTGTGGGACAGGGTCTCCAACTATGGCTACACCTTC
CASSQSLWDRVSNYGYTF
>TRBJ1-1|14|TRBV28|-|-
TGTGCCAGCAGTTGGGATCTAGGAGGAAAGGAAGCTTTCTTT
CASSWDLGGKEAFF
>TRBJ2-7|12|TRBV2|few|-
TGTGCCAGCATCGGTCGGGTAGGAGAGCAGTACTTC
CASIGRVGEQYF
>TRBJ2-5|18|TRBV3-1/TRBV3-2|-|TRBD1
TGTGCCAGCAGCCAAGAACGGCAGGGGGCAAGATTCCAAGAGACCCAGTACTTC
CASSQERQGARFQETQYF
>TRBJ2-7|13|TRBV11-3|few|TRBD1
TGTGCCAGCAGCGACAGGGGGGCGTACGAGCAGTACTTC
CASSDRGAYEQYF
>TRBJ2-7|12|TRBV6-1|-|-
TGTGCCAGCAGTGATATTAGGGCCGAGCAGTACTTC
CASSDIRAEQYF
>TRBJ2-7|15|TRBV28|few|-
TGTGCCAGCAGCCCAATGGAGCTGGGCTCCTACGAGCAGTACTTC
CASSPMELGSYEQYF
>TRBJ1-5|16|TRBV4-1|-|-
TGCGCCAGCAGCCAAGATAGGAACAGGGTGGATCAGCCCCAGCATTTT
CASSQDRNRVDQPQHF
>TRBJ2-1|14|TRBV7-3|-|TRBD1
TGTGCCAGCAGCCGGGACAGCTCCTACAATGAGCAGTTCTTC
CASSRDSSYNEQFF
>TRBJ2-3|16|TRBV3-1/TRBV3-2|-|-
TGTGCCAGCAGCGGAAGCGGTCGAGGAAACACAGATACGCAGTATTTT
CASSGSGRGNTDTQYF
>TRBJ1-4|16|TRBV4-1|few|-
TGCGCCAGCAGCCTAATCGACGCCAATGAGGGTGAAAAACTGTTTTTT
CASSLIDANEGEKLFF
>TRBJ2-5|12|TRBV27|-|-
TGTGCCAGCAGTCCCTCCCAAGAGACCCAGTACTTC
CASSPSQETQYF
>TRBJ1-1|15|TRBV10-3|-|TRBD1
TGTGCCATCAGAACAGGGGTAGAGGCGAACACTGAAGCTTTCTTT
CAIRTGVEANTEAFF
>TRBJ2-3|16|TRBV11-2|-|TRBD2
TGTGCCAGCAGCTCTAGCGGGAGTATTGGGGGAGATACGCAGTATTTT
CASSSSGSIGGDTQYF
>TRBJ2-7|15|TRBV28|-|-
TGTGCCAGCAGTTTAACCCGATGGCTAGCTCACGAGCAGTACTTC
CASSLTRWLAHEQYF
>TRBJ2-2|16|TRBV4-3|few|TRBD2
TGCGCCAGCAGCCAAGCGGGAGGGGCGAACACCGGGGAGCTGTTTTTT
CASSQAGGANTGELFF
>TRBJ2-1|12|TRBV7-2|-|TRBD2
TGTGCCAGCAGCGGGACTAGCAATGAGCAGTTCTTC
CASSGTSNEQFF
>TRBJ1-4|14|TRBV28|-|-
TGTGCCAGCAGTTTATCCGGATATAATGAAAAACTGTTTTTT
CASSLSGYNEKLFF
>TRBJ1-4|11|TRBV20-1|-|-
TGCAGTGCTCACGACAGGGAAAAACTGTTTTTT
CSAHDREKLFF
>TRBJ2-7|15|TRBV13|-|-
TGTGCCAGCAGCTTGAGAACGGCCACCTACTACGAGCAGTACTTC
CASSLRTATYYEQYF
>TRBJ1-2|12|TRBV19|-|-
TGTGCCAGTACAAGAGGGGGCTATGGCTACACCTTC
CASTRGGYGYTF
>TRBJ2-7|11|TRBV29-1|-|-
TGCAGCGTTGGCGGGGATTACGAGCAGTACTTC
CSVGGDYEQYF
>TRBJ1-1|16|TRBV9|once|-
TGTGCCAGCAGCGTTGGAACTTTGGCGCAGTACACTGAAGCTTTCTTT
CASSVGTLAQYTEAFF
>TRBJ1-4|14|TRBV6-5|-|TRBD1
TGTGCCAGCAGACTACAGGGGGCAGGGGAAAAACTGTTTTTT
CASRLQGAGEKLFF
>TRBJ1-3|12|TRBV29-1|-|-
TGCAGCGTAATCAGCTCTGGAAACACCATATATTTT
CSVISSGNTIYF
>TRBJ1-5|18|TRBV6-2/TRBV6-3|once|TRBD1
TGTGCCAGCAGCATACAGGGGGTTCTTGAGGCTAGCAATCAGCCCCAGCATTTT
CASSIQGVLEASNQPQHF